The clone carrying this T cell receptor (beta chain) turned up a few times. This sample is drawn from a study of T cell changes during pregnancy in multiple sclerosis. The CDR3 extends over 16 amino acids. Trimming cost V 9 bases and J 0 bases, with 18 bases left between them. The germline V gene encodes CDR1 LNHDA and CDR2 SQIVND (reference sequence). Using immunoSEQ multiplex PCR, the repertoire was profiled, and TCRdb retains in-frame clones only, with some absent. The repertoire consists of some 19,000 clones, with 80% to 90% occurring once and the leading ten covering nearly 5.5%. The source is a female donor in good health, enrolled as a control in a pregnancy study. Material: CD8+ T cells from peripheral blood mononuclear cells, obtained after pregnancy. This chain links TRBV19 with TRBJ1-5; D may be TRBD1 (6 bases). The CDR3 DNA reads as TGTGCCAGCCAGAGGGACATCATTTATAGCAATCAGCCCCAGCATTTT. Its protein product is CASQRDIIYSNQPQHF.